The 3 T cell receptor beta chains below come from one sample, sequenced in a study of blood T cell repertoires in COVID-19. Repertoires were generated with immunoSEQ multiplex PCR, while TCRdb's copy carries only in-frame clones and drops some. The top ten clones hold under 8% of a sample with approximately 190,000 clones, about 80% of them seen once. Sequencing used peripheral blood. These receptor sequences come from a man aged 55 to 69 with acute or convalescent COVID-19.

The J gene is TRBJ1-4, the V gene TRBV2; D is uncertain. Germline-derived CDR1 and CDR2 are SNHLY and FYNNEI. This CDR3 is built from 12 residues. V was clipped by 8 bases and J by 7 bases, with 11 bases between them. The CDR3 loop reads CASLGLAEKLFF. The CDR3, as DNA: TGTGCCAGCCTGGGCCTCGCTGAAAAACTGTTTTTT. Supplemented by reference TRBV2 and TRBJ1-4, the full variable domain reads EPEVTQTPSHQVTQMGQEVILRCVPISNHLYFYWYRQILGQKVEFLVSFYNNEISEKSEIFDDQFSVERPDGSNFTLKIRSTKLEDSAMYFCASLGLAEKLFFGSGTQLSVL.

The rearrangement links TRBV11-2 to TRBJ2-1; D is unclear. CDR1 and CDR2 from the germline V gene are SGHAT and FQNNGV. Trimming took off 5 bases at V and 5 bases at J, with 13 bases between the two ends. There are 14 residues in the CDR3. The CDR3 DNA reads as TGTGCCAGCAGCCCACGTCTTAGTCACAATGAGCAGTTCTTC. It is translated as CASSPRLSHNEQFF.

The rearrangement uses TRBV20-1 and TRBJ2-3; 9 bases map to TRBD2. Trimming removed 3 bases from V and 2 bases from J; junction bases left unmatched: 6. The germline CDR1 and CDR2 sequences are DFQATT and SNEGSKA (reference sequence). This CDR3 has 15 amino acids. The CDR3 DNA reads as TGCAGTGCTAGTAGCGGGACTAGCTACACAGATACGCAGTATTTT. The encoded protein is CSASSGTSYTDTQYF.